This T cell receptor beta chain was sequenced for a study of T-cell reconstitution after alpha-beta-depleted transplantation in children. It was with unique molecular identifiers that the TCRbeta library was prepared. TCRdb itself ran the PCR reads through MiXCR, one entry per CDR3 protein. In the table there are 450,000 to 500,000 distinct CDR3 sequences, around 12% of which are singletons. There are 15 residues in the CDR3. The V gene end was trimmed by 7 bases and the J gene end by 2 bases; junction bases not matched to a gene: 7. V gene TRBV12-3 or TRBV12-4 combines with J gene TRBJ2-3, with 9 bases fitting TRBD1. This TCR was sampled from a human donor who donated a stem cell graft to a child with combined immunodeficiency. The input for sequencing was PBMCs from the stem cell graft donor, taken from the stem cell graft. CDR3: CASTPWDRATDTQYF. CDR3 in DNA: TGTGCCAGCACCCCATGGGACAGGGCCACAGATACGCAGTATTTT.